This T cell receptor beta chain was captured in a study of shared clonotypes between healthy human individuals. Study context: Per donor, three plates held CD4 naive cells, three held CD4 memory, two held CD8 naive and one held CD8 memory.

The study ran the assay at deep level. Per sorted-subset replicate PCR, input was approximately 0.2 ug DNA, representing tens of thousands of T cell genomes. Original handling: Junction-only immunoSEQ data arrived without quality scores, meaning filtering differed. Data came from immunoSEQ multiplex PCR; TCRdb stores just in-frame clones and leaves some out. D and trimming come from the DNA, and the V and J calls and clone size come from that table. The table has 1,500,000 or so clones, around 97% seen once. In germline, CDR1 is LNHDA, CDR2 SQIVND (reference sequence). Trimming removed 5 bases from V and 3 bases from J, with 11 bases in between. This CDR3 is built from 14 residues.

The TCR sequence derives from a man aged 25-40 years in good health. The chain carries TRBV19 and TRBJ1-5; D gene ambiguous. Material for sequencing was naive CD4+ T cells sorted from blood. Subset denoted: CD45RA+ positively selected. The DNA of the CDR3 is TGTGCCAGTAGTCGACGAGGTCCCAATCAGCCCCAGCATTTT. This sequence encodes CASSRRGPNQPQHF.